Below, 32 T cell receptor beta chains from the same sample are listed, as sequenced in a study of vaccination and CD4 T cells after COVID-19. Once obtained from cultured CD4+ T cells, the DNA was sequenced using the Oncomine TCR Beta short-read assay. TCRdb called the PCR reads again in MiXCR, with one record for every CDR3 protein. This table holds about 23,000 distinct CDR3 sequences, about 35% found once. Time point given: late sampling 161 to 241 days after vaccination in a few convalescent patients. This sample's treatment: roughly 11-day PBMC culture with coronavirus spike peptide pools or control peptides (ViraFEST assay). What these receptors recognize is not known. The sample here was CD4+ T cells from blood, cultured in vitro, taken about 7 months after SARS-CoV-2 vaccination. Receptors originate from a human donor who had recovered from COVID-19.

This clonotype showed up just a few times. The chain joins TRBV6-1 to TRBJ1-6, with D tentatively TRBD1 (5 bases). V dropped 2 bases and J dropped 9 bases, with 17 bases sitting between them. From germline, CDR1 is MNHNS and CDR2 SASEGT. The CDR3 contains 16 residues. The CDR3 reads CASSERPGLNGSPLHF. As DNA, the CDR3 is TGTGCCAGCAGTGAACGACCGGGACTAAACGGTTCACCCCTCCACTTT.

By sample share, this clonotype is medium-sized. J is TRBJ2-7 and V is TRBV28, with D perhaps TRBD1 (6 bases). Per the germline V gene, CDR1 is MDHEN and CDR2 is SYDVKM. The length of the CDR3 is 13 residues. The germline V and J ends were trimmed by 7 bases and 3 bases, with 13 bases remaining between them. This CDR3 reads CASTHGDNYEQYF. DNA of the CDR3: TGTGCCAGCACTCACGGGGACAACTACGAGCAGTACTTC.

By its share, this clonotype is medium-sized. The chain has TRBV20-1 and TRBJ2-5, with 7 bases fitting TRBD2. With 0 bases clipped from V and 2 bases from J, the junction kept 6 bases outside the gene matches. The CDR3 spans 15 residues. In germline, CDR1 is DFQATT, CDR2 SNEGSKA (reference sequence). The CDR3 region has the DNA TGCAGTGCTAGAGATAGTAGCGGGCCGCAAGAGACCCAGTACTTC. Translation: CSARDSSGPQETQYF.

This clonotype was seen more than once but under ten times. The CDR3: CATRRNTEAFF. DNA of the CDR3: TGTGCCACCCGGAGGAACACTGAAGCTTTCTTT. The V gene is TRBV6-1, the J gene TRBJ1-1; no firm D call. The CDR3 loop spans 11 amino acids. V lost 10 bases to trimming and J lost 1 base, with 7 bases between them. CDR1 and CDR2 from the germline V gene are MNHNS and SASEGT.

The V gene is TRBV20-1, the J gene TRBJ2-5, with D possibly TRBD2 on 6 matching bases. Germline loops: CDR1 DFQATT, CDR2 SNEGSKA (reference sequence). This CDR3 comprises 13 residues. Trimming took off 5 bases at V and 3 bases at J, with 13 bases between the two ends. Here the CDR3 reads CSAVGTPEETQYF. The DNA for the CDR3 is TGCAGTGCTGTGGGGACTCCAGAAGAGACCCAGTACTTC.

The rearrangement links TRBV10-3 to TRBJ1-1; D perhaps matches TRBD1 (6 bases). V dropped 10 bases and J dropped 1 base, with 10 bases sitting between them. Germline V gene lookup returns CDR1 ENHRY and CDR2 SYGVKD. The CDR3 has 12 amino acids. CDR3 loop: CATAGQNTEAFF. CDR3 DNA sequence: TGTGCCACGGCGGGACAGAACACTGAAGCTTTCTTT.

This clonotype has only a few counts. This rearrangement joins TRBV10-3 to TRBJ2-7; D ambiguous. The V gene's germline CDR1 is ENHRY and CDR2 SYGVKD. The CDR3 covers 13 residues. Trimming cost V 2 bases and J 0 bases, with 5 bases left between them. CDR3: CAISEGYSYEQYF. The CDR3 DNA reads TGTGCCATCAGTGAGGGATACTCCTACGAGCAGTACTTC.

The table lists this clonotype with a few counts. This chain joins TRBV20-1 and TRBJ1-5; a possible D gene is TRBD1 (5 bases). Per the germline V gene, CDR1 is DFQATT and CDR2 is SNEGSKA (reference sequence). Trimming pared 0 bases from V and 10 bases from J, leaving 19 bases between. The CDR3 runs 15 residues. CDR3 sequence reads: CSARDERDQGGPQHF. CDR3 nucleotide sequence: TGCAGTGCTAGAGATGAACGGGACCAGGGAGGACCCCAGCATTTT.

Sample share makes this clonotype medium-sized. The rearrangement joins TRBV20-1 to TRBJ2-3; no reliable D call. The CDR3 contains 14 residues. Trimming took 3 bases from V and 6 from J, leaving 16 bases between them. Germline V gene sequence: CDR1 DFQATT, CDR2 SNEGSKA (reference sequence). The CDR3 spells CSARAVSTSDTQYF. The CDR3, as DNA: TGCAGTGCTAGGGCAGTAAGTACATCGGATACGCAGTATTTT.

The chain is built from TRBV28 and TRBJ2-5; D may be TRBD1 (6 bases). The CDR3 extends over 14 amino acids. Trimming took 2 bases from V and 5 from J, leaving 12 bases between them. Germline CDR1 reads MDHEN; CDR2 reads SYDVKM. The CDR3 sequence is CASSLQGSWETQYF. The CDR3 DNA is TGTGCCAGCAGTTTACAGGGGTCGTGGGAGACCCAGTACTTC. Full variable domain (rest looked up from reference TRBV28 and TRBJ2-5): DVKVTQSSRYLVKRTGEKVFLECVQDMDHENMFWYRQDPGLGLRLIYFSYDVKMKEKGDIPEGYSVSREKKERFSLILESASTNQTSMYLCASSLQGSWETQYFGPGTRLLVL.

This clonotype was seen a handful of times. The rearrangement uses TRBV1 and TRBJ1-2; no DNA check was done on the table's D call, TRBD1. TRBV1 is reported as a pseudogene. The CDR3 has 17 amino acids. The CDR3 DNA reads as TGCACCAGCAGCCAGCAAGACAGGGTTGAGGGCTACTATGGCTACACCTTC. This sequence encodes CTSSQQDRVEGYYGYTF.

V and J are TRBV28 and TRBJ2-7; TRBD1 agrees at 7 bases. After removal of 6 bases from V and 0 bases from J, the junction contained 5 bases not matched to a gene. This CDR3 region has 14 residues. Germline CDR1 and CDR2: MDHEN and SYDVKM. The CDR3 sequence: CASRRDRASYEQYF. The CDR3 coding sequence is TGTGCCAGCAGGAGGGACAGAGCCTCCTACGAGCAGTACTTC.

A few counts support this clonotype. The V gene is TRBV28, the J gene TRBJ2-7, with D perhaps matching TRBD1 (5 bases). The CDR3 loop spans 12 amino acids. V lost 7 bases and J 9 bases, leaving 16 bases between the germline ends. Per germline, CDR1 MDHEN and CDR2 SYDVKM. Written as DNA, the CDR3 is TGTGCCAGCACCCCCTCCTTAGGGGTGCAGTACTTC. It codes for CASTPSLGVQYF.

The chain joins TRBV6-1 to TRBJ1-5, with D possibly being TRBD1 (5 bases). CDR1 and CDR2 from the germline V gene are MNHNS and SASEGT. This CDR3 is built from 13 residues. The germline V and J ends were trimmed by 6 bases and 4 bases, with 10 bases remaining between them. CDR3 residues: CASRPQANQPQHF. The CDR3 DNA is TGTGCCAGCAGACCACAGGCGAATCAGCCCCAGCATTTT.

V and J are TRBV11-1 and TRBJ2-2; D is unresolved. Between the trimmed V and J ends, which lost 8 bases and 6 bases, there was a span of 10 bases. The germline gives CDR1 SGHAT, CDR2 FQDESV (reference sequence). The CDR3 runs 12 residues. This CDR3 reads CASSAQAGELFF. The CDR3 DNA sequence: TGTGCCAGCTCGGCGCAGGCCGGGGAGCTGTTTTTT.

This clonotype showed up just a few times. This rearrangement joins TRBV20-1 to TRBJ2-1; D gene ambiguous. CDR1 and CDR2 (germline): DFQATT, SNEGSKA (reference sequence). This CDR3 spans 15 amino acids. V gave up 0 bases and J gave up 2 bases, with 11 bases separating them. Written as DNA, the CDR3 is TGCAGTGCTAGAGAAGGAGCTTCGACCTACAATGAGCAGTTCTTC. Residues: CSAREGASTYNEQFF.

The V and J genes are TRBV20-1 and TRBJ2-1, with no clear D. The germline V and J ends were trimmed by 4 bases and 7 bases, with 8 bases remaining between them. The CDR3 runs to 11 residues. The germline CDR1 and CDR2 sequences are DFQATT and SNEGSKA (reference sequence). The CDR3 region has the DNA TGCAGTGCTACTCTCGTTAATGAGCAGTTCTTC. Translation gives CSATLVNEQFF.

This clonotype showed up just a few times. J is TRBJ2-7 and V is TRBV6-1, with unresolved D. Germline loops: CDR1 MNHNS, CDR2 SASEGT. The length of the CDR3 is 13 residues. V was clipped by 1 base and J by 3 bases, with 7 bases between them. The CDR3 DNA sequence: TGTGCCAGCAGTGAAGAAGTTATCTACGAGCAGTACTTC. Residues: CASSEEVIYEQYF.

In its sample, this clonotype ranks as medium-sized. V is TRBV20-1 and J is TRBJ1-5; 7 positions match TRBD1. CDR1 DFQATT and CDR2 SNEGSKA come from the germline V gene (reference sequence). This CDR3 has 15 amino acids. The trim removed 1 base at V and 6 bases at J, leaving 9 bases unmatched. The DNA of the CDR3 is TGCAGTGCTAGAGGTATAGGGGGCGCGGGTCAGCCCCAGCATTTT. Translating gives CSARGIGGAGQPQHF.

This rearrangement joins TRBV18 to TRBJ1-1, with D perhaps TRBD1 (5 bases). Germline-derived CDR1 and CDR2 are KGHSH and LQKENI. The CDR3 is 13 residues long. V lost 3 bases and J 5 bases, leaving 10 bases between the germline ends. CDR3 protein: CASSPPGLTEAFF. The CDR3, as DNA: TGTGCCAGCTCACCCCCAGGGTTAACTGAAGCTTTCTTT.

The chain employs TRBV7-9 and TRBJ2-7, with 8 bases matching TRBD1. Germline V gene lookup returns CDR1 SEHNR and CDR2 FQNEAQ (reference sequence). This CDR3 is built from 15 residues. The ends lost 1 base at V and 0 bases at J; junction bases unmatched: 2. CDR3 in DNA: TGTGCCAGCAGCTTAGTTACAGGGGGCTCCTACGAGCAGTACTTC. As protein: CASSLVTGGSYEQYF.

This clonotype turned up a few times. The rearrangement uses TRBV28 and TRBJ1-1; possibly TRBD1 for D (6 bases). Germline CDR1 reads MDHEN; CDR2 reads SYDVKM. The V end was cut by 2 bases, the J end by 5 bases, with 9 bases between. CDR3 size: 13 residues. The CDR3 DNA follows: TGTGCCAGCAGTTTAGGGGGGGCTACTGAAGCTTTCTTT. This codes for CASSLGGATEAFF.

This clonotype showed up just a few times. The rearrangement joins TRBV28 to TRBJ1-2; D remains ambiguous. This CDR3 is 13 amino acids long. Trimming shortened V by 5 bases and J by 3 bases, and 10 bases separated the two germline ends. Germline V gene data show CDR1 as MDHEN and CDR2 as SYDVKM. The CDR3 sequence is CASSPPGDYGYTF. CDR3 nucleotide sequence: TGTGCCAGCAGTCCCCCCGGGGACTATGGCTACACCTTC.

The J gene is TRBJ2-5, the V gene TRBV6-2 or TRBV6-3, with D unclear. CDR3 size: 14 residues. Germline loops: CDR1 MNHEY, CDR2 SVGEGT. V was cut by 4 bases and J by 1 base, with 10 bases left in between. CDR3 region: CASSLQQFQETQYF. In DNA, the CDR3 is TGTGCCAGCAGTTTACAGCAATTCCAAGAGACCCAGTACTTC.

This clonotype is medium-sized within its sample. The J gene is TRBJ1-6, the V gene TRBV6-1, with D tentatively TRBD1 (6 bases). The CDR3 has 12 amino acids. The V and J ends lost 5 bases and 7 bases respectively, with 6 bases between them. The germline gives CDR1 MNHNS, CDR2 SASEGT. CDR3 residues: CASSRGNSPLHF. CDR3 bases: TGTGCCAGCAGTAGGGGGAATTCACCCCTCCACTTT.

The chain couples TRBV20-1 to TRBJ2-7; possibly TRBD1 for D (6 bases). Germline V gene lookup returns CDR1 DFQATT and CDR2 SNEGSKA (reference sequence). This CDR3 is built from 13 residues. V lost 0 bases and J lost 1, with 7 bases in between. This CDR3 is CSARDGTSYEQYF. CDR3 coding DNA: TGCAGTGCTAGAGATGGGACATCCTACGAGCAGTACTTC.

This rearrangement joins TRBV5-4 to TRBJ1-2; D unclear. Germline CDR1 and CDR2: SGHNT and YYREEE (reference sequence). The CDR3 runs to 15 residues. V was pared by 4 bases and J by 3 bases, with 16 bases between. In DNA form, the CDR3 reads TGTGCCAGCAGCCTCGCCGTAGGGCTCGACTATGGCTACACCTTC. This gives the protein CASSLAVGLDYGYTF.

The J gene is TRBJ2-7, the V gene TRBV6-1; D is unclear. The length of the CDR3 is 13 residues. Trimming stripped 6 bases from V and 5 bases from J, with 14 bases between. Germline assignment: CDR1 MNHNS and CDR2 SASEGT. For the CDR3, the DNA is TGTGCCAGCAGCAATACTCTGCTGCACGAGCAGTACTTC. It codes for CASSNTLLHEQYF.

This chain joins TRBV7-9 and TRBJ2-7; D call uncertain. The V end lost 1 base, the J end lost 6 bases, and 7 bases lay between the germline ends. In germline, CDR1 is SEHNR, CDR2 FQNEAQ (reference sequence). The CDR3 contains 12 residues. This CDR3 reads CASSLGVAEQYF. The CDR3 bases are TGTGCCAGCAGCTTAGGCGTCGCCGAGCAGTACTTC.

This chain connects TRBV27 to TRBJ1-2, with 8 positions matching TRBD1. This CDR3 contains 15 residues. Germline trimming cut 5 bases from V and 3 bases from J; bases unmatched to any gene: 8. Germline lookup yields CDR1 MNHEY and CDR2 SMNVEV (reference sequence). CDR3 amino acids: CASSPIGQGHYGYTF. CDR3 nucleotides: TGTGCCAGCAGTCCTATCGGACAGGGTCACTATGGCTACACCTTC.

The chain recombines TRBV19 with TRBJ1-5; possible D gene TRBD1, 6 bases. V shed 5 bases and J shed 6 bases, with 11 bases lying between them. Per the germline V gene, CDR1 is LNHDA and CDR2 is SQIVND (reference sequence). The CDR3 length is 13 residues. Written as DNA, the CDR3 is TGTGCCAGTAGTTGGACAGACCTTCAGCCCCAGCATTTT. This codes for CASSWTDLQPQHF.

The CDR3 loop is CALGASGRGISNEQFF. The CDR3 DNA reads as TGTGCCCTCGGGGCTAGCGGGAGGGGGATTTCCAATGAGCAGTTCTTC. The chain has TRBV10-3 and TRBJ2-1, with 12 bases identical to TRBD2. The junction had 14 bases not matched to a gene; V was cut back by 11 bases and J by 6 bases. The length of the CDR3 is 16 residues. CDR1 is ENHRY, CDR2 SYGVKD, per germline.